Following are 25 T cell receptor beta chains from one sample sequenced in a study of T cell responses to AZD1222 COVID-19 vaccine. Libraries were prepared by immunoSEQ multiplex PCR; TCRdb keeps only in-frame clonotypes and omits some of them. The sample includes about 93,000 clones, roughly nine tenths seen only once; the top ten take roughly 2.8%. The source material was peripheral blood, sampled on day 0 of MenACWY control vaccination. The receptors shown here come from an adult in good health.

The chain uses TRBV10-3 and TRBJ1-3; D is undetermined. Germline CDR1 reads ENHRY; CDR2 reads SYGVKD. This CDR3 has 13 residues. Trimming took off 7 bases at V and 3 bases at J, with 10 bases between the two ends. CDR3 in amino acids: CAITGLIGNTIYF. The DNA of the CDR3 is TGTGCCATCACCGGACTGATTGGAAACACCATATATTTT.

CDR3 sequence (DNA): TGTGCCTGGAGAACTACCCTATCGGCTGAGCAGTACTTC. Amino acid sequence: CAWRTTLSAEQYF. The genes are TRBV30 and TRBJ2-7; D is unresolved. Germline lookup yields CDR1 GTSNPN and CDR2 SVGIG (reference sequence). The CDR3 loop spans 13 amino acids. Trimming cost V 3 bases and J 7 bases, with 16 bases left between them. The variable domain in full, with the rest retrieved from reference TRBV30 and TRBJ2-7, is SQTIHQWPATLVQPVGSPLSLECTVEGTSNPNLYWYRQAAGRGLQLLFYSVGIGQISSEVPQNLSASRPQDRQFILSSKKLLLSDSGFYLCAWRTTLSAEQYFGPGTRLTVT.

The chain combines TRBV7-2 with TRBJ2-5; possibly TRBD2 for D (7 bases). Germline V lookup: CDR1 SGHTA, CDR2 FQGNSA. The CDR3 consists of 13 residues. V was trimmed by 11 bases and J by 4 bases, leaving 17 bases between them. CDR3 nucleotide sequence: TGTGCCGCAGCGCGGGGGCCCCTAGAGACCCAGTACTTC. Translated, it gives CAAARGPLETQYF.

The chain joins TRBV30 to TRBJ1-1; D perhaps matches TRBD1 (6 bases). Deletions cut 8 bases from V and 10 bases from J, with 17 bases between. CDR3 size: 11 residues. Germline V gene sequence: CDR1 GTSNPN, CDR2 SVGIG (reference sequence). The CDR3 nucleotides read TGTGCCGGGGAGACAGGCGGAGGAGCTTTCTTT. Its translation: CAGETGGGAFF.

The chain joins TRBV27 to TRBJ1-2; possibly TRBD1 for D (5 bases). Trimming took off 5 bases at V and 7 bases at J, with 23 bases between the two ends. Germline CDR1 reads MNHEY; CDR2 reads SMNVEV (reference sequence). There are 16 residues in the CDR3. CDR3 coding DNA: TGTGCCAGCAGTCCTCAATCAGCGGGGCAAGGATCTGGCTACACCTTC. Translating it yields CASSPQSAGQGSGYTF.

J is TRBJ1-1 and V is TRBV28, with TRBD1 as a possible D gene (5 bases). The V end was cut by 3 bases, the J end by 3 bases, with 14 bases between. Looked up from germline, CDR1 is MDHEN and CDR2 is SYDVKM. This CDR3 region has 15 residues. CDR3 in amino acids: CASSLMGLSDTEAFF. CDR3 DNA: TGTGCCAGCAGTTTGATGGGACTTTCTGACACTGAAGCTTTCTTT.

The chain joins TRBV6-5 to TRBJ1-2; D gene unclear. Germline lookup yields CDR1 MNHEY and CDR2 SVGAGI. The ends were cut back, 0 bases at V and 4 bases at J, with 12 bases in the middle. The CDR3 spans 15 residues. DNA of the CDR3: TGTGCCAGCAGTTACTCGTTACAGAGGGTCTATGGCTACACCTTC. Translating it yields CASSYSLQRVYGYTF.

This CDR3 reads CASSSGQGYYNEQFF. The CDR3 nucleotides are TGTGCCAGCAGCTCCGGACAGGGGTACTACAATGAGCAGTTCTTC. This chain links TRBV7-6 with TRBJ2-1; 9 positions agree with TRBD1. The CDR3 consists of 15 residues. Germline-derived CDR1 and CDR2 are SGHVS and FNYEAQ. The trim removed 4 bases at V and 3 bases at J, leaving 4 bases unmatched.

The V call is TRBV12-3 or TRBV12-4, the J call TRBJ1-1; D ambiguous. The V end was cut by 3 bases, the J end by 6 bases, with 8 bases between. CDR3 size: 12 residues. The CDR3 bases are TGTGCCAGCAGTTTTGGAATCGCTGAAGCTTTCTTT. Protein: CASSFGIAEAFF.

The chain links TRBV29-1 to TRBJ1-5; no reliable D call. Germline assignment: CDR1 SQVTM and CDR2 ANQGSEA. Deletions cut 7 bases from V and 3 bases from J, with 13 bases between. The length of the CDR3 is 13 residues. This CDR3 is CSASDTFNQPQHF. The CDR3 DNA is TGCAGCGCATCCGACACATTCAATCAGCCCCAGCATTTT.

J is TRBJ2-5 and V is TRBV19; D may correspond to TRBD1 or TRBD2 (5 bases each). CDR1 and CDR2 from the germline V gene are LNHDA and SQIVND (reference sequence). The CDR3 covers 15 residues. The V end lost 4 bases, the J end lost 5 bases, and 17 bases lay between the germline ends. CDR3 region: CASSRTGTEAETQYF. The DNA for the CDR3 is TGTGCCAGTAGTAGGACCGGGACCGAAGCGGAGACCCAGTACTTC.

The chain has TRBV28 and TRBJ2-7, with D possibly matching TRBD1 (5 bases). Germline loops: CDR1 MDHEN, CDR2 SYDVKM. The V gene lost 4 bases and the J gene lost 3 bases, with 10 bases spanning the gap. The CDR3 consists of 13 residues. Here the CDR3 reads CASSSAGLYEQYF. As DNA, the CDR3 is TGTGCCAGCAGTTCCGCAGGGCTCTACGAGCAGTACTTC. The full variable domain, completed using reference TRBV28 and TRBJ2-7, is DVKVTQSSRYLVKRTGEKVFLECVQDMDHENMFWYRQDPGLGLRLIYFSYDVKMKEKGDIPEGYSVSREKKERFSLILESASTNQTSMYLCASSSAGLYEQYFGPGTRLTVT.

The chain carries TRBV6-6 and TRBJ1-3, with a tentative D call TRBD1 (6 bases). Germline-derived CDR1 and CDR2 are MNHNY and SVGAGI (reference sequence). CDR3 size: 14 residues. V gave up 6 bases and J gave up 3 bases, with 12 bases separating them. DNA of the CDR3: TGTGCCAGCAGCCAGGGGACTTATGGAAACACCATATATTTT. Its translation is CASSQGTYGNTIYF.

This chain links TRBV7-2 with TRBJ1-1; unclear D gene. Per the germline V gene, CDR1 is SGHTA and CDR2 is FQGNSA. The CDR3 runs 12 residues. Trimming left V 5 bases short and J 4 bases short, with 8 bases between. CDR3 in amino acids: CASSPRGTEAFF. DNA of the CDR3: TGTGCCAGCAGCCCGCGTGGCACTGAAGCTTTCTTT.

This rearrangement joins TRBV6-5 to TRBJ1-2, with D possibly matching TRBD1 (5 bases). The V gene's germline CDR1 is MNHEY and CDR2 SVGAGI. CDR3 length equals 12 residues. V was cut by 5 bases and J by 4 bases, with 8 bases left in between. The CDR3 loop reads CASSQGLYGYTF. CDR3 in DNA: TGTGCCAGCAGTCAGGGACTCTATGGCTACACCTTC.

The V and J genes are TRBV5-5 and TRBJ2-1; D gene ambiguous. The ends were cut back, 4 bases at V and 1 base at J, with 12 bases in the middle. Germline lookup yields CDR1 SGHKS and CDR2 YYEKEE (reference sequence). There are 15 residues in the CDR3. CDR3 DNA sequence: TGTGCCAGCAGCCCCTACCCAGCGTCCTACAATGAGCAGTTCTTC. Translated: CASSPYPASYNEQFF.

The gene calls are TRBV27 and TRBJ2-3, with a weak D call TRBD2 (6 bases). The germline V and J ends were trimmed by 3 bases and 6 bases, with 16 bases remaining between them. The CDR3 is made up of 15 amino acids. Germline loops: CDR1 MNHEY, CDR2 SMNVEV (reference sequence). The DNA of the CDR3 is TGTGCCAGCAGTTTTGGCGGGCGGGGTAGGGATACGCAGTATTTT. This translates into CASSFGGRGRDTQYF.

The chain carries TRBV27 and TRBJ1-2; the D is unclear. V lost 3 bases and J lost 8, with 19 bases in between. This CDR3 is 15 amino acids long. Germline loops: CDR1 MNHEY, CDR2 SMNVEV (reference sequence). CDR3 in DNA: TGTGCCAGCAGTTTCCGGGGAGGCTTTACGGGCGGCTACACCTTC. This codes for CASSFRGGFTGGYTF.

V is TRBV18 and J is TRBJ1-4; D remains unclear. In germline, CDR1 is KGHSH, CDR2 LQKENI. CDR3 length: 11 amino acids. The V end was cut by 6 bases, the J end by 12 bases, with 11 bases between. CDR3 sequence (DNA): TGTGCCAGCTCCTCCGGACGGGAACTGTTTTTT. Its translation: CASSSGRELFF.

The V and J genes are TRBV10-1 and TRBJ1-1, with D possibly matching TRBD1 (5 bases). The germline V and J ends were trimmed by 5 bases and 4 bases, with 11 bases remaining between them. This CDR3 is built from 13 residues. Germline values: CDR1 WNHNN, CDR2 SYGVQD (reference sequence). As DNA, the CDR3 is TGCGCCAGCAGTAGTCCGGGGGGCACTGAAGCTTTCTTT. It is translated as CASSSPGGTEAFF.

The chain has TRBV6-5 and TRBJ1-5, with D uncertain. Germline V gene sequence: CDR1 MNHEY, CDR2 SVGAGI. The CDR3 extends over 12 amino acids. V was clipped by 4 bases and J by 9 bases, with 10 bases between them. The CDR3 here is CASSSSTGPQHF. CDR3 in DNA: TGTGCCAGCAGTTCATCTACTGGGCCCCAGCATTTT.

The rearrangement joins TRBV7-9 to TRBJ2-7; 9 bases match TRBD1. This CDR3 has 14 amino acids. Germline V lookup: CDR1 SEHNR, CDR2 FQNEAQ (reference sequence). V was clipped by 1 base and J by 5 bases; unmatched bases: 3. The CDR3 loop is CASSLVTGGNEQYF. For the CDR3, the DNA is TGTGCCAGCAGCTTAGTTACAGGGGGCAACGAGCAGTACTTC.

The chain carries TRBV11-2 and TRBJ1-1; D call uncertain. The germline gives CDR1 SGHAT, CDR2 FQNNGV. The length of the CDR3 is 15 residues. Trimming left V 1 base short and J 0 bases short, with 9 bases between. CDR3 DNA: TGTGCCAGCAGCTTAGCATTCTCGCTGAACACTGAAGCTTTCTTT. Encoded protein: CASSLAFSLNTEAFF.

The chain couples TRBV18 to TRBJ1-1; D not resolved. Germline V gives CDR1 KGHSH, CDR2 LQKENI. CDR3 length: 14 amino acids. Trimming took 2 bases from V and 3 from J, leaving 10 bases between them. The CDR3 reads CASSPLAGDTEAFF. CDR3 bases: TGTGCCAGCTCACCATTAGCGGGTGACACTGAAGCTTTCTTT.

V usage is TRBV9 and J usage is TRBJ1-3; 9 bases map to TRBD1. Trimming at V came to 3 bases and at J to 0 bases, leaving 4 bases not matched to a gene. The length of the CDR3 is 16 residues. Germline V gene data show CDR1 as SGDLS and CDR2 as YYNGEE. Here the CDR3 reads CASSASTGGSGNTIYF. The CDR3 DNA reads TGTGCCAGCAGCGCATCGACAGGGGGCTCTGGAAACACCATATATTTT.